These 16 T cell receptor beta chains were sequenced from one sample in a study of T-cell memory formation after mild COVID-19. TCRdb independently ran MiXCR on the 5' RACE reads; one entry per CDR3 protein. This table holds about 560,000 distinct CDR3 sequences, 15% to 20% found once. Material for sequencing was PBMCs or a T cell subset sorted from them (not recorded which). These receptors were taken from an adult woman who had mild COVID-19 (a few samples of this study predate the infection). Cell type and time point are not known.

This clonotype was counted only a few times. The chain is built from TRBV5-6 and TRBJ2-3; weak D call: TRBD1 (5 bases). Trimming removed 0 bases at V and 2 bases at J, with 7 bases between. Germline values: CDR1 SGHDT, CDR2 YYEEEE. The CDR3 totals 14 residues. The CDR3 coding sequence is TGTGCCAGCAGCTTGGGGGGCCACACAGATACGCAGTATTTT. Translation gives CASSLGGHTDTQYF.

This clonotype was observed a few times. This rearrangement joins TRBV7-9 to TRBJ1-2, with D possibly TRBD1 on 5 matching bases. Trimming cost V 3 bases and J 3 bases, with 11 bases left between them. Germline CDR1 and CDR2: SEHNR and FQNEAQ (reference sequence). CDR3 size: 14 residues. CDR3 in amino acids: CASSFGGPHYGYTF. Written as DNA, the CDR3 is TGTGCCAGCAGCTTTGGGGGACCTCACTATGGCTACACCTTC.

This clonotype was picked up a small number of times. V is TRBV7-2 and J is TRBJ2-3; 14 nucleotides line up with TRBD2. CDR1 is SGHTA and CDR2 is FQGNSA in the germline V gene. Trimming took 1 base from V and 7 from J; bases not matched to a gene: 7. CDR3 length: 17 residues. CDR3 region: CASSLVGTSGSQHTQYF. CDR3 sequence (DNA): TGTGCCAGCAGCTTAGTAGGGACTAGCGGGAGCCAACATACGCAGTATTTT.

The table lists this clonotype with a few counts. The V gene is TRBV15, the J gene TRBJ2-5; unclear D gene. CDR3 length: 13 residues. V was shortened by 1 base and J by 2 bases, with 5 bases between the two germline ends. Per the germline V gene, CDR1 is LNHNV and CDR2 is YYDKDF (reference sequence). CDR3 amino acids: CATSRVQQETQYF. CDR3 bases: TGTGCCACCAGCAGAGTCCAGCAAGAGACCCAGTACTTC.

V gene TRBV20-1 combines with J gene TRBJ2-1, with TRBD1 as a possible D gene (6 bases). The length of the CDR3 is 16 residues. Per germline, CDR1 DFQATT and CDR2 SNEGSKA (reference sequence). V lost 0 bases to trimming and J lost 4 bases, with 16 bases between them. The CDR3 sequence is CSARDRDGQIYNEQFF. The CDR3 DNA reads as TGCAGTGCTAGAGATCGAGATGGACAGATATACAATGAGCAGTTCTTC.

This clonotype was counted between two and nine times. The rearrangement joins TRBV19 to TRBJ1-5; D not certain. Germline V gene data show CDR1 as LNHDA and CDR2 as SQIVND (reference sequence). Trimming pared 2 bases from V and 7 bases from J, leaving 9 bases between. The length of the CDR3 is 13 residues. CDR3 coding DNA: TGTGCCAGTAGTATACTGGCCGGGCAGCCCCAGCATTTT. As protein: CASSILAGQPQHF.

This chain connects TRBV5-1 to TRBJ2-3; possible D gene TRBD1, 6 bases. The CDR3 has 15 residues. Germline lookup yields CDR1 SGHRS and CDR2 YFSETQ. The ends were cut back, 4 bases at V and 5 bases at J, with 17 bases in the middle. CDR3 sequence reads: CASSTQGQDIDTQYF. The CDR3 region has the DNA TGCGCCAGCAGCACGCAGGGGCAAGATATAGATACGCAGTATTTT.

The rearrangement joins TRBV12-3 or TRBV12-4 to TRBJ2-7, with TRBD2 identical over 11 bases. Trimming took 6 bases from V and 0 from J; bases not matched to a gene: 4. There are 15 residues in the CDR3. CDR3 nucleotides: TGTGCCAGCAGCCGGACTAGCGGGCGCTCCTACGAGCAGTACTTC. It specifies CASSRTSGRSYEQYF.

This chain uses TRBV19 with TRBJ2-2; D is ambiguous. Trimming cost V 6 bases and J 2 bases, with 10 bases left between them. The germline CDR1 and CDR2 sequences are LNHDA and SQIVND (reference sequence). The CDR3 is 14 amino acids. CDR3 in amino acids: CASRARVNTGELFF. CDR3 sequence (DNA): TGTGCCAGTAGAGCAAGGGTAAACACCGGGGAGCTGTTTTTT.

In its sample, this clonotype was seen a few times. The chain has TRBV11-3 and TRBJ2-7; unclear D gene. The germline V and J ends were trimmed by 6 bases and 4 bases, with 16 bases remaining between them. The CDR3 consists of 14 residues. Per germline, CDR1 SGHNT and CDR2 YENEEA. CDR3 residues: CASRLSSGDYEQYF. The CDR3 coding sequence is TGTGCCAGCAGATTAAGTAGTGGGGATTACGAGCAGTACTTC. Filled out from reference TRBV11-3 and TRBJ2-7, the complete variable domain reads EAGVVQSPRYKIIEKKQPVAFWCNPISGHNTLYWYLQNLGQGPELLIRYENEEAVDDSQLPKDRFSAERLKGVDSTLKIQPAELGDSAVYLCASRLSSGDYEQYFGPGTRLTVT.

The chain links TRBV11-1 to TRBJ2-1, with a tentative D call TRBD2 (6 bases). The V and J ends lost 2 bases and 9 bases respectively, with 11 bases between them. CDR1 is SGHAT, CDR2 FQDESV, per germline (reference sequence). CDR3 length equals 13 residues. CDR3: CASSLLASSEQFF. CDR3 bases: TGTGCCAGCAGCTTACTAGCGAGCAGTGAGCAGTTCTTC. Variable domain in full (rest from reference TRBV11-1 and TRBJ2-1): EAEVAQSPRYKITEKSQAVAFWCDPISGHATLYWYRQILGQGPELLVQFQDESVVDDSQLPKDRFSAERLKGVDSTLKIQPAELGDSAMYLCASSLLASSEQFFGPGTRLTVL.

This clonotype was seen only a few times. The V and J genes are TRBV7-2 and TRBJ2-3; D ambiguous. Trimming shortened V by 5 bases and J by 2 bases, and 8 bases separated the two germline ends. The germline gives CDR1 SGHTA, CDR2 FQGNSA. The CDR3 spans 13 residues. For the CDR3, the DNA is TGTGCCAGCAGCCCCCGGACCACAGATACGCAGTATTTT. This gives the protein CASSPRTTDTQYF.

There are a few counts of this clonotype. The J gene is TRBJ1-3, the V gene TRBV5-4, with D possibly being TRBD1 (6 bases). Germline V gene sequence: CDR1 SGHNT, CDR2 YYREEE (reference sequence). The CDR3 is 14 amino acids. V was shortened by 2 bases and J by 3 bases, with 9 bases between the two germline ends. CDR3 coding DNA: TGTGCCAGCAGCTTCAGAGGGGGTGGAAACACCATATATTTT. Residues: CASSFRGGGNTIYF.

This clonotype was found a few times. The rearrangement joins TRBV2 to TRBJ2-7, with 8 nucleotides matching TRBD1. Germline CDR1 and CDR2: SNHLY and FYNNEI. J lost 5 bases, V lost 5 bases, and 11 bases had no gene match. This CDR3 has 15 residues. The CDR3: CASSLQTTGDDEQYF. As DNA, the CDR3 is TGTGCCAGCAGTCTCCAAACGACAGGGGACGACGAGCAGTACTTC. The variable domain in full, with the rest retrieved from reference TRBV2 and TRBJ2-7, is EPEVTQTPSHQVTQMGQEVILRCVPISNHLYFYWYRQILGQKVEFLVSFYNNEISEKSEIFDDQFSVERPDGSNFTLKIRSTKLEDSAMYFCASSLQTTGDDEQYFGPGTRLTVT.

Many counts were recorded for this clonotype. The chain employs TRBV5-1 and TRBJ1-2; a possible D gene is TRBD1 (5 bases). CDR1 and CDR2 (germline): SGHRS, YFSETQ. V lost 0 bases and J 6 bases, leaving 6 bases between the germline ends. This CDR3 is built from 12 residues. The chain's CDR3 is CASSLAGNGYTF. The CDR3 coding sequence is TGCGCCAGCAGCTTGGCAGGGAATGGCTACACCTTC.

This chain connects TRBV5-1 to TRBJ2-1, with unresolved D. Trimming removed 5 bases at V and 6 bases at J, with 12 bases between. Germline loops: CDR1 SGHRS, CDR2 YFSETQ. This CDR3 region has 13 residues. CDR3 region: CASRAEGINEQFF. The DNA for the CDR3 is TGCGCCAGCAGGGCAGAAGGTATCAATGAGCAGTTCTTC.